These 15 T cell receptor beta chains were sequenced from one sample in a study of neurological immune-mediated disorders. TCRdb re-called the 5' RACE reads with MiXCR, one entry per CDR3 protein. The sample yields 55,000 or so distinct CDR3 sequences, 4.2% seen once. Material for sequencing was PBMCs. The origin of the receptors is a man aged 45 to 65 with multiple sclerosis.

This clonotype was counted many times. This chain joins TRBV20-1 and TRBJ2-1; D unresolved. This CDR3 spans 11 amino acids. Germline loops: CDR1 DFQATT, CDR2 SNEGSKA (reference sequence). Trimming cost V 6 bases and J 5 bases, with 8 bases left between them. As DNA, the CDR3 is TGCAGTGCAAGGTTTAACAATGAGCAGTTCTTC. The encoded protein is CSARFNNEQFF.

This clonotype has ten or more counts. V usage is TRBV5-1 and J usage is TRBJ2-7; 7 bases match TRBD1. With V trimmed by 1 base and J by 6 bases, 10 bases remained unmatched. The CDR3 totals 15 residues. Looked up from germline, CDR1 is SGHRS and CDR2 is YFSETQ. The CDR3 DNA reads as TGCGCCAGCAGCTTGATTACAGGGGCTGGGGCCGAGCAGTACTTC. It specifies CASSLITGAGAEQYF. The full variable domain, with the rest looked up from reference TRBV5-1 and TRBJ2-7, is KAGVTQTPRYLIKTRGQQVTLSCSPISGHRSVSWYQQTPGQGLQFLFEYFSETQRNKGNFPGRFSGRQFSNSRSEMNVSTLELGDSALYLCASSLITGAGAEQYFGPGTRLTVT.

As regards this clonotype: One base away lies a much larger clone, so this may be a sequencing read error. V usage is TRBV20-1 and J usage is TRBJ1-6; no clear D gene. The CDR3 has 12 residues. The germline V gene has CDR1 DFQATT and CDR2 SNEGSKA (reference sequence). The V and J ends lost 1 base and 6 bases respectively, with 4 bases between them. This CDR3 reads CSARVTNSPLHF. The CDR3 DNA reads as TGCAGTGCTAGAGTAACTAATTCACCCCTCCACTTT.

The rearrangement links TRBV10-3 to TRBJ1-1, with D tentatively TRBD1 (6 bases). The CDR3 is made up of 13 amino acids. The V and J ends lost 10 bases and 5 bases respectively, with 17 bases between them. Germline V gene sequence: CDR1 ENHRY, CDR2 SYGVKD. The CDR3 loop reads CATAGGLGTEAFF. The CDR3 DNA reads as TGTGCCACTGCCGGGGGGCTGGGTACTGAAGCTTTCTTT.

This clonotype was seen many times. The V gene is TRBV4-1, the J gene TRBJ2-7, with D perhaps TRBD1 or TRBD2 (5 bases each). Trimming took 3 bases from V and 3 from J, leaving 15 bases between them. Per the germline V gene, CDR1 is MGHRA and CDR2 is YSYEKL. This CDR3 contains 15 residues. For the CDR3, the DNA is TGCGCCAGCAGCCAGGGGGTTTTTACGGGCTACGAGCAGTACTTC. It encodes CASSQGVFTGYEQYF.

This clonotype was counted many times. The V gene is TRBV4-1, the J gene TRBJ2-7; 7 positions agree with TRBD2. CDR1 is MGHRA, CDR2 YSYEKL, per germline. CDR3 length: 17 amino acids. V shed 2 bases and J 7 bases; nucleotides not matched to a gene: 17. CDR3 sequence: CASSQRAGEPDPGEQYF. In DNA form, the CDR3 reads TGCGCCAGCAGCCAAAGGGCGGGAGAGCCCGATCCGGGGGAGCAGTACTTC.

This clonotype was observed at least ten times. The chain uses TRBV30 and TRBJ2-1; D gene ambiguous. V was pared by 0 bases and J by 6 bases, with 9 bases between. The CDR3 spans 13 residues. CDR1 is GTSNPN, CDR2 SVGIG, per germline (reference sequence). The CDR3 DNA follows: TGTGCCTGGAGTGTAGGCCTCCCCAATGAGCAGTTCTTC. This sequence encodes CAWSVGLPNEQFF.

In this sample, this clonotype is medium-sized (0.01 to 0.1%). The V call is TRBV27, the J call TRBJ2-2; D not resolved. The germline CDR1 and CDR2 sequences are MNHEY and SMNVEV (reference sequence). Trimming pared 7 bases from V and 3 bases from J, leaving 9 bases between. CDR3 length: 13 residues. The CDR3 bases are TGTGCCAGCACCCTCCGGGACACCGGGGAGCTGTTTTTT. Its translation: CASTLRDTGELFF.

This clonotype was seen at least ten times. The gene calls are TRBV5-1 and TRBJ2-7; 10 bases fit TRBD2. The CDR3 loop spans 18 amino acids. Germline V gives CDR1 SGHRS, CDR2 YFSETQ. V lost 0 bases, J lost 6 bases, and 15 bases stayed unmatched. CDR3: CASSLAVSGGPVGSEQYF. The CDR3 DNA reads TGCGCCAGCAGCTTGGCCGTTAGCGGGGGGCCGGTGGGGAGCGAGCAGTACTTC.

This clonotype was seen at least ten times. V is TRBV5-1 and J is TRBJ1-6; 8 bases match TRBD1. Germline V gene sequence: CDR1 SGHRS, CDR2 YFSETQ. CDR3 length equals 14 residues. Trimming removed 1 base from V and 12 bases from J; junction bases left unmatched: 6. The CDR3 reads CASSLSGQGQPLHF. CDR3 coding DNA: TGCGCCAGCAGCTTGAGCGGACAGGGACAACCCCTCCACTTT.

The sample holds many counts of this clonotype. The rearrangement links TRBV20-1 to TRBJ2-1; TRBD2 aligns across 7 bases. V shed 7 bases, J shed 4 bases, and the junction held 4 bases outside the gene matches. CDR1 is DFQATT and CDR2 is SNEGSKA in the germline V gene (reference sequence). The CDR3 loop spans 12 amino acids. The CDR3, as DNA: TGCAGTGTCGACGGGGGGTACAATGAGCAGTTCTTC. It encodes CSVDGGYNEQFF.

This clonotype was recorded many times. The chain joins TRBV14 to TRBJ2-1; no clear D. This CDR3 spans 14 amino acids. V lost 4 bases to trimming and J lost 8 bases, with 15 bases between them. CDR1 is SGHDN, CDR2 FVKESK, per germline. The DNA for the CDR3 is TGTGCCAGCAGCCCTAGTTACGTCAACCATGAGCAGTTCTTC. This codes for CASSPSYVNHEQFF.

This clonotype was picked up a small number of times. The chain uses TRBV5-1 and TRBJ2-1; TRBD2 matches at 10 bases. The CDR3 length is 16 residues. The germline CDR1 and CDR2 sequences are SGHRS and YFSETQ. After removal of 4 bases from V and 5 bases from J, the junction contained 9 bases not matched to a gene. CDR3 in amino acids: CASSTGLAEPNNEQFF. The DNA for the CDR3 is TGCGCCAGCAGCACCGGACTAGCGGAACCAAACAATGAGCAGTTCTTC.

This clonotype showed up many times. The chain couples TRBV5-1 to TRBJ1-4; 9 bases line up with TRBD1. The CDR3 has 14 residues. Germline V CDR1 and CDR2: SGHRS, YFSETQ. Trimming removed 3 bases from V and 5 bases from J; junction bases left unmatched: 2. CDR3 sequence reads: CASSWTGENEKLFF. CDR3 nucleotide sequence: TGCGCCAGCAGCTGGACAGGGGAGAATGAAAAACTGTTTTTT.

This clonotype showed up many times. This chain connects TRBV12-3 or TRBV12-4 to TRBJ1-5; TRBD1 aligns across 12 bases. This CDR3 contains 16 residues. Germline trimming cut 6 bases from V and 5 bases from J; bases unmatched to any gene: 8. CDR3 in DNA: TGTGCCAGCAGCCTGGGACAGGGGGCGCGTTATCAGCCCCAGCATTTT. The encoded protein is CASSLGQGARYQPQHF.